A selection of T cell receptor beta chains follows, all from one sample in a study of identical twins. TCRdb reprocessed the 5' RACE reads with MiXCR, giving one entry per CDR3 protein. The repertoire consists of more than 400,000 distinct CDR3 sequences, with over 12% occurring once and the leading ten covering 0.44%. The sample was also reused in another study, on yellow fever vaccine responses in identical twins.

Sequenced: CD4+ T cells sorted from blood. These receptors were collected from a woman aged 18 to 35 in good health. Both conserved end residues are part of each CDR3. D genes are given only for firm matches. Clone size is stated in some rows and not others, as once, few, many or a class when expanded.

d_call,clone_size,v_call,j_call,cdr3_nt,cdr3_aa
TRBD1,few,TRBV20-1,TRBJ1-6,TGCAGTGCTATGGCAGGGACAGTAAATTCACCCCTCCACTTT,CSAMAGTVNSPLHF
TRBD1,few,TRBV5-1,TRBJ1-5,TGCGCCAGCAGCTTGGGACAGGGGAGTCAGCCCCAGCATTTT,CASSLGQGSQPQHF
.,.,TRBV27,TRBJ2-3,TGTGCCAGCAGCACTCGATCAGTAGCGGAAACAGATACGCAGTATTTT,CASSTRSVAETDTQYF
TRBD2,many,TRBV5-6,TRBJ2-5,TGTGCCAGCAGCTTACGAGGCGGGGGGAGACCCCAGTACTTC,CASSLRGGGRPQYF
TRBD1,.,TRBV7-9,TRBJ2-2,TGTGCCAGCAGCTACGGACAGGGTCACACCGGGGAGCTGTTTTTT,CASSYGQGHTGELFF
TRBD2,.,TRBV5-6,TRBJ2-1,TGTGCCAGCAGCTTGGTGACTGGGGGAGGGAACTTC,CASSLVTGGGNF
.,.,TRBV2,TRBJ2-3,TGTGCCAGCCTGAGAGTCGGGGTCGATACGCAGTATTTT,CASLRVGVDTQYF
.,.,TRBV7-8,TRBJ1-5,TGTGCCAGCAGCTTCGGTTGGACTGGCAGGGGAATCAATCAGCCCCAGCATTTT,CASSFGWTGRGINQPQHF
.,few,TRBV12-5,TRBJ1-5,TGTGCTAGTGGTTTGGTCGGTAAGGGGCGCGGTCAGCCCCAGCATTTT,CASGLVGKGRGQPQHF
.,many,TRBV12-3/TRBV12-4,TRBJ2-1,TGTGCCAGCACCACTCAGGCAGGGGGGGCCAATGAGCAGTTCTTC,CASTTQAGGANEQFF
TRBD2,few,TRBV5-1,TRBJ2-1,TGCGCCAGCAGCGGGAGACCGGGACACGTAGCGGGGAGCTCCTACAATGAGCAGTTCTTC,CASSGRPGHVAGSSYNEQFF
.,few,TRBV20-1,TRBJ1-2,TGCAGTGCCCTGGATCTCTATGGCTACACCTTC,CSALDLYGYTF
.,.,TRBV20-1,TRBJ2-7,TGCAGTGCTAGAGTAGGATTTCATAGCTCCTACGAGCAGTACTTC,CSARVGFHSSYEQYF
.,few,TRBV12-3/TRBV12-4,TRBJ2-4,TGTGCCAGCAGTTTTGTTGGCGACGGGACAAACATTCAGTACTTC,CASSFVGDGTNIQYF
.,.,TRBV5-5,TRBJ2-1,TGTGCCAGCAGCAGACCTAACGACAATGAGCAGTTCTTC,CASSRPNDNEQFF
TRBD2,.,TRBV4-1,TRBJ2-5,TGCGCCAGCAGCCAAGAGTTTGGGTCTAGCGGGAGCGGGGAGACCCAGTACTTC,CASSQEFGSSGSGETQYF
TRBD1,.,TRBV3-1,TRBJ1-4,TGTGCCAGCAGCCACCGGACAGGGACCGAAAAACTGTTTTTT,CASSHRTGTEKLFF
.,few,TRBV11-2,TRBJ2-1,TGTGCCAGCAGCTTAGTAGGGGTCGGGATATATGAGCAGTTCTTC,CASSLVGVGIYEQFF
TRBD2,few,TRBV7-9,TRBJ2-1,TGTGCCAGCATGGCGGGTGGGACTAGCTCCTACAATGAGCAGTTCTTC,CASMAGGTSSYNEQFF
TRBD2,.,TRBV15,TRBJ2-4,TGTGCCACCAGCAGAGATTCATCACTAGCGGGGGGGCTGGCTCAGTACTTC,CATSRDSSLAGGLAQYF
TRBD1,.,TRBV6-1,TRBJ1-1,TGTGCCAGCAGTGAAATGGGGACAGGGAACACTGAAGCTTTCTTT,CASSEMGTGNTEAFF
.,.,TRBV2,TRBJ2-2,TGTGCCAGCAGGGAGATTAGGTCCGGGGAGCTGTTTTTT,CASREIRSGELFF
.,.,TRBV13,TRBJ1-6,TGTGCCAGCAGCCCGGGACGGCTAAATTCACCCCTCCACTTT,CASSPGRLNSPLHF
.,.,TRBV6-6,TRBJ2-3,TGTGCCAGCAGAGAAGGGACCGGCACGCAGTATTTT,CASREGTGTQYF
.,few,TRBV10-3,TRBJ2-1,TGTGCCATCAGTGAACCCGTAGCGAGAAGCTCCTACAATGAGCAGTTCTTC,CAISEPVARSSYNEQFF
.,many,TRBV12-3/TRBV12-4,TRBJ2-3,TGTGCCAGCAGTCAGACTGCCAGCACAGATACGCAGTATTTT,CASSQTASTDTQYF
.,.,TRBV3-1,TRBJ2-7,TGTGCCAGCAGCACTACGACTAGAAGCGAGCAGTACTTC,CASSTTTRSEQYF
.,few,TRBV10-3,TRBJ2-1,TGTGCCATCAGCCAGGCAGTTGAGCAGTTCTTC,CAISQAVEQFF
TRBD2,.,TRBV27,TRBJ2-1,TGTGCCAGCAGTCCAAGAGGGGGACTAGCGGGGGAATCCTACAATGAGCAGTTCTTC,CASSPRGGLAGESYNEQFF
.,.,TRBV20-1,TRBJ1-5,TGCAGTGCTACACAGGGCGCTCAGCCCCAGCATTTT,CSATQGAQPQHF
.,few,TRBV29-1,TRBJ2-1,TGCAGCCCTCCGGCGAGCTCCTACAATGAGCAGTTCTTC,CSPPASSYNEQFF
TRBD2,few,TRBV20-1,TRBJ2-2,TGCAGTGCGCCGACTAGCGGGAACACCGGGGAGCTGTTTTTT,CSAPTSGNTGELFF
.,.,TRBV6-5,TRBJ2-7,TGTGCCAGCAGTTACTCGCAGAGCTCCTACGAGCAGTACTTC,CASSYSQSSYEQYF
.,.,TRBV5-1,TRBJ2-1,TGCGCCAGCAGCTTGGACCTGGCATACAATGAGCAGTTCTTC,CASSLDLAYNEQFF
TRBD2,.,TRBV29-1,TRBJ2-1,TGCAGCGTGGGGACTAGCGGGCTCTCCTACAATGAGCAGTTCTTC,CSVGTSGLSYNEQFF
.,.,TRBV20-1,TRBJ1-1,TGCAGTGCTAGGCTGGGACAACTCAACACTGAAGCTTTCTTT,CSARLGQLNTEAFF
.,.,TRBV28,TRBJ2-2,TGTGCCAGCAGTTCCCGGGGGATAGGGGCCGGGGAGCTGTTTTTT,CASSSRGIGAGELFF
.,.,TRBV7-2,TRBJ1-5,TGTGCCAGCAGCTTCCCGGGACGGGATCTGCCCCAGCATTTT,CASSFPGRDLPQHF
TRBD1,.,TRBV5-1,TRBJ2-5,TGCGCCAGCAGCGGGAAAGGGACAGAGAGCCAAGAGACCCAGTACTTC,CASSGKGTESQETQYF
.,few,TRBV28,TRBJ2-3,TGTGCCAGCAGTCCGGACAGATTAGGGCTTTTGGATACGCAGTATTTT,CASSPDRLGLLDTQYF
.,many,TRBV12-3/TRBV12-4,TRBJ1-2,TGTGCCAGCAGTCCAGGGTTGGCTGGCTACACCTTC,CASSPGLAGYTF
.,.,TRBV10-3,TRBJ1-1,TGTGCCATCAGTGGGGGGTCGGAAGCTTTCTTT,CAISGGSEAFF
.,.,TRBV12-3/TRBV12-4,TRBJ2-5,TGTGCCAGCACCGTCGGTCTAGCCCAAGAGACCCAGTACTTC,CASTVGLAQETQYF
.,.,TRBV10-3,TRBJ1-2,TGTGCCACAACAGCCAACCGGGAAAACTATGGCTACACCTTC,CATTANRENYGYTF
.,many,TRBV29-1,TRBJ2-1,TGCAGCGTTCCCTTTGGGGACAATGAGCAGTTCTTC,CSVPFGDNEQFF
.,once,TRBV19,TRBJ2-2,TGTGCCACAAACAGGGTCACCGGGGAGCTGTTTTTT,CATNRVTGELFF
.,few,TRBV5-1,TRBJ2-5,TGCGCCAGCAGCTTGAGATCTAGCGATCAAGAGACCCAGTACTTC,CASSLRSSDQETQYF